This T cell receptor beta chain emerged from a study of sequential checkpoint blockade in melanoma. Sample treatment: randomized to nivolumab then ipilimumab (arm A) or the reverse (arm B). Patients had received no earlier DNA-damaging chemotherapy. Sorted cells were live CD3+CD8+, lacking CD19 and CD56, from PBMCs. Using immunoSEQ multiplex PCR, the repertoire was profiled, and TCRdb retains in-frame clones only, with some absent. The sample gives 15,000 to 20,000 clones, approximately 70% of which show up once; 11% is in the top ten. This receptor was obtained from a human donor with melanoma. Sequencing was performed on CD8+ T cells sorted from blood (inferred from file names), taken from a patient given nivolumab and ipilimumab in sequence.

CDR3 loop: CASSGGRNNEQFF. For the CDR3, the DNA is TGTGCCAGCAGCGGAGGGAGGAACAATGAGCAGTTCTTC. The chain is built from TRBV9 and TRBJ2-1, with D maybe TRBD2 (6 bases). Germline V gene sequence: CDR1 SGDLS, CDR2 YYNGEE. The CDR3 extends over 13 amino acids. V was cut by 3 bases and J by 5 bases, with 9 bases left in between.